This is a list of T cell receptor beta chains from one sample in a study of T cells after yellow fever vaccination. TCRdb recomputed calls from the 5' RACE reads with MiXCR, one row per CDR3 protein. Here the sample spans around 260,000 distinct CDR3 sequences, over 4.5% being singletons. Here the sequenced sample was CD4+ T cells sorted from PBMCs, taken on the day of the yellow fever booster vaccination. The receptors were sampled from a man aged 18 to 30 who received the YFV17D yellow fever vaccine. CDR3s include the opening cysteine and the closing phenylalanine or tryptophan. The D gene is left open where the match is weak. Some rows have no size entry. The others give once, few or many, or a class for an expanded clone.

J: TRBJ1-2; D: NA; size: few; V: TRBV19; CDR3: CASTLVLRGTRYGYTF; DNA: TGTGCCAGTACCCTGGTCCTCAGGGGAACACGCTATGGCTACACCTTC
J: TRBJ2-5; D: TRBD2; size: few; V: TRBV15; CDR3: CATSRVGGGLETQYF; DNA: TGTGCCACCAGCAGGGTAGGCGGGGGGCTAGAGACCCAGTACTTC
J: TRBJ2-7; D: TRBD1; size: few; V: TRBV7-2; CDR3: CASSLNRGTYEQYF; DNA: TGTGCCAGCAGCTTAAACAGGGGTACCTACGAGCAGTACTTC
J: TRBJ2-1; D: TRBD2; size: many; V: TRBV7-2; CDR3: CASSSGLNNEQFF; DNA: TGTGCCAGCAGCTCGGGACTAAACAATGAGCAGTTCTTC
J: TRBJ1-1; D: TRBD1; size: NA; V: TRBV9; CDR3: CASSPGQGMNTEAFF; DNA: TGTGCCAGCAGCCCGGGACAGGGAATGAACACTGAAGCTTTCTTT
J: TRBJ2-5; D: NA; size: NA; V: TRBV18; CDR3: CASSHPVRETQYF; DNA: TGTGCCAGCTCTCACCCGGTCCGAGAGACCCAGTACTTC
J: TRBJ1-1; D: NA; size: NA; V: TRBV19; CDR3: CASSSQGVNTEAFF; DNA: TGTGCCAGTAGTAGTCAAGGGGTGAACACTGAAGCTTTCTTT
J: TRBJ2-5; D: TRBD1; size: many; V: TRBV7-9; CDR3: CASRKDRGPETQYF; DNA: TGTGCCAGCAGGAAGGACAGGGGTCCAGAGACCCAGTACTTC
J: TRBJ2-1; D: NA; size: NA; V: TRBV18; CDR3: CASSPARANEQFF; DNA: TGTGCCAGCTCACCAGCAAGGGCCAATGAGCAGTTCTTC
J: TRBJ2-3; D: TRBD2; size: NA; V: TRBV29-1; CDR3: CSVRRGGTDTQYF; DNA: TGCAGCGTTAGGCGGGGGGGCACAGATACGCAGTATTTT
J: TRBJ1-1; D: NA; size: NA; V: TRBV20-1; CDR3: CSALTGPNTEAFF; DNA: TGCAGTGCTCTCACAGGGCCGAACACTGAAGCTTTCTTT
J: TRBJ2-6; D: NA; size: NA; V: TRBV5-1; CDR3: CASSPIAGAGANVLTF; DNA: TGCGCCAGCAGCCCAATTGCAGGGGCTGGGGCCAACGTCCTGACTTTC
J: TRBJ2-7; D: NA; size: many; V: TRBV6-2/TRBV6-3; CDR3: CASSLRTGLTAQYF; DNA: TGTGCCAGCAGCCTACGGACCGGACTGACGGCGCAGTACTTC
J: TRBJ1-2; D: NA; size: few; V: TRBV6-5; CDR3: CASSAQYFGYGYTF; DNA: TGTGCCAGCAGTGCACAATACTTTGGGTATGGCTACACCTTC
J: TRBJ1-1; D: NA; size: many; V: TRBV11-2; CDR3: CASRNSGGSEAFF; DNA: TGTGCCAGCAGAAACAGCGGGGGGTCTGAAGCTTTCTTT
J: TRBJ1-6; D: TRBD1; size: few; V: TRBV7-9; CDR3: CAGGRTGDVYNSPLHF; DNA: TGTGCCGGTGGTAGGACAGGGGATGTCTATAATTCACCCCTCCACTTT
J: TRBJ1-3; D: NA; size: few; V: TRBV15; CDR3: CATSRDPGNTIYF; DNA: TGTGCCACCAGCAGAGATCCCGGAAACACCATATATTTT
J: TRBJ2-3; D: TRBD1; size: many; V: TRBV7-6; CDR3: CASSTTDRATDTQYF; DNA: TGTGCCAGCAGCACTACGGACAGGGCGACAGATACGCAGTATTTT
J: TRBJ2-7; D: TRBD1; size: few; V: TRBV6-5; CDR3: CASSPPTGENEQYF; DNA: TGTGCCAGCAGTCCACCGACAGGGGAGAACGAGCAGTACTTC
J: TRBJ1-6; D: NA; size: NA; V: TRBV20-1; CDR3: CSARVQGGNSPLHF; DNA: TGCAGTGCTAGAGTACAGGGAGGTAATTCACCCCTCCACTTT
J: TRBJ1-5; D: NA; size: few; V: TRBV7-2; CDR3: CASSLDRLSNQPQHF; DNA: TGTGCCAGCAGCTTAGACAGGCTTAGCAATCAGCCCCAGCATTTT
J: TRBJ2-3; D: NA; size: many; V: TRBV6-2/TRBV6-3; CDR3: CASSYSRGALSTDTQYF; DNA: TGTGCCAGCAGTTACTCGAGAGGGGCGTTGAGCACAGATACGCAGTATTTT
J: TRBJ2-2; D: TRBD1; size: once; V: TRBV2; CDR3: CASGQGFGELFF; DNA: TGTGCCAGCGGACAGGGGTTCGGGGAGCTGTTTTTT
J: TRBJ2-3; D: NA; size: many; V: TRBV10-3; CDR3: CAISRADTQYF; DNA: TGTGCCATCAGTCGTGCAGATACGCAGTATTTT
J: TRBJ1-4; D: NA; size: NA; V: TRBV6-2/TRBV6-3; CDR3: CASSYPAAVDEKLFF; DNA: TGTGCCAGCAGTTACCCGGCAGCGGTCGATGAAAAACTGTTTTTT
J: TRBJ1-1; D: TRBD1; size: NA; V: TRBV7-2; CDR3: CASSPQTGPTTEAFF; DNA: TGTGCCAGCAGCCCCCAGACAGGGCCTACCACTGAAGCTTTCTTT
J: TRBJ2-5; D: NA; size: many; V: TRBV15; CDR3: CATSRVPETQYF; DNA: TGTGCCACCAGCAGGGTCCCAGAGACCCAGTACTTC
J: TRBJ1-1; D: NA; size: few; V: TRBV12-3/TRBV12-4; CDR3: CATMRSFTEAFF; DNA: TGTGCCACCATGAGGAGTTTCACTGAAGCTTTCTTT
J: TRBJ2-5; D: NA; size: many; V: TRBV7-7; CDR3: CASSLGLGETQYF; DNA: TGTGCTAGCAGCTTAGGATTAGGGGAGACCCAGTACTTC
J: TRBJ2-3; D: TRBD2; size: NA; V: TRBV20-1; CDR3: CSAPPTSGLPQGTQYF; DNA: TGCAGTGCTCCACCGACTAGCGGGCTACCCCAGGGTACGCAGTATTTT
J: TRBJ2-2; D: NA; size: many; V: TRBV7-9; CDR3: CASRPDGTGELFF; DNA: TGTGCCAGCAGGCCCGACGGGACCGGGGAGCTGTTTTTT
J: TRBJ2-3; D: TRBD1; size: many; V: TRBV4-3; CDR3: CASSQDSLGQGITDTQYF; DNA: TGCGCCAGCAGCCAAGACAGCTTGGGACAGGGGATTACAGATACGCAGTATTTT
J: TRBJ1-5; D: TRBD1; size: few; V: TRBV7-2; CDR3: CASSWTGGIGQPQHF; DNA: TGTGCCAGCAGTTGGACAGGGGGGATCGGTCAGCCCCAGCATTTT
J: TRBJ2-1; D: NA; size: many; V: TRBV13; CDR3: CASSSPGFGEDNEQFF; DNA: TGTGCCAGCAGCTCCCCGGGGTTTGGGGAAGACAATGAGCAGTTCTTC
J: TRBJ1-2; D: NA; size: NA; V: TRBV5-1; CDR3: CASSVEGQEYGYTF; DNA: TGCGCCAGCAGCGTAGAAGGCCAGGAATATGGCTACACCTTC
J: TRBJ1-1; D: NA; size: many; V: TRBV19; CDR3: CASSIGPVTEAFF; DNA: TGTGCCAGTAGTATCGGTCCGGTAACTGAAGCTTTCTTT
J: TRBJ1-5; D: TRBD1; size: few; V: TRBV28; CDR3: CASRASGGNQPQHF; DNA: TGTGCCAGCAGGGCCTCAGGGGGAAACCAGCCCCAGCATTTT
J: TRBJ1-3; D: TRBD1; size: few; V: TRBV4-1; CDR3: CASSRTGGLGNTIYF; DNA: TGCGCCAGCAGTCGGACAGGGGGCCTTGGAAACACCATATATTTT